Each of the 9 T cell receptor beta chains below was sequenced from the same sample in a study of breast tumors, draining lymph nodes, adjacent tissues. The lymph nodes were axillary draining lymph nodes from breast cancer patients. TCRdb reprocessed the multiplex PCR reads with MiXCR, giving one entry per CDR3 protein. The repertoire consists of 170,000 or so distinct CDR3 sequences, with 33% occurring once and the leading ten covering around 4.1%. Sequencing was carried out using axillary lymph node tissue. The source of these receptors is a female donor with breast cancer. Some clones in this sample may be carry-over from other donors' samples.

The V call is TRBV19, the J call TRBJ2-2, with D perhaps matching TRBD1 (5 bases). CDR3 size: 12 residues. The germline gives CDR1 LNHDA, CDR2 SQIVND (reference sequence). Trimming cost V 11 bases and J 3 bases, with 10 bases left between them. CDR3 DNA sequence: TGTGCCGGCAGGGATTACACCGGGGAGCTGTTTTTT. It encodes CAGRDYTGELFF.

This clonotype was seen at least ten times. In nucleotides, the CDR3 is TGTGCCAGCAGCTTGAGTTTCGCTAACACCGGGGAGCTGTTTTTT. This encodes CASSLSFANTGELFF. This chain links TRBV7-9 with TRBJ2-2, with D uncertain. V was shortened by 3 bases and J by 2 bases, with 10 bases between the two germline ends. The CDR3 contains 15 residues. Germline V gene data show CDR1 as SEHNR and CDR2 as FQNEAQ (reference sequence).

Worth noting for this clonotype: Being one base from a much bigger clone, this may be a read error. The chain recombines TRBV5-5 with TRBJ2-7; 8 bases map to TRBD1. The germline V gene has CDR1 SGHKS and CDR2 YYEKEE (reference sequence). CDR3 length equals 14 residues. CDR3 loop: CASSSWDRFYEQHF. The DNA for the CDR3 is TGTGCCAGCAGCTCATGGGACAGGTTCTACGAGCAGCACTTC.

The chain is built from TRBV7-3 and TRBJ1-2, with 8 bases matching TRBD1. V lost 3 bases to trimming and J lost 8 bases; unmatched junction nucleotides: 11. Germline V gene sequence: CDR1 SGHTA, CDR2 FQGTGA. The CDR3 sequence is 15 residues long. CDR3 sequence (DNA): TGTGCCAGCAGCTTGGACAGGGTAGGAATGCGAGGCTACACCTTC. It specifies CASSLDRVGMRGYTF.

V usage is TRBV7-2 and J usage is TRBJ1-6; D call uncertain. The CDR3 has 21 residues. Trimming removed 6 bases from V and 5 bases from J, with 32 bases in between. CDR1 and CDR2 (germline): SGHTA, FQGNSA. In DNA form, the CDR3 reads TGTGCCAGCAGTAAAACCCCCAGCGGGAAGAAAGTATTAGAGGATAATTCACCCCTCCACTTT. This encodes CASSKTPSGKKVLEDNSPLHF.

In this sample, this clonotype turned up many times. This rearrangement joins TRBV20-1 to TRBJ2-3; TRBD1 is a possible D gene (6 bases). V lost 5 bases and J lost 4, with 13 bases in between. CDR3 size: 13 residues. The germline V gene encodes CDR1 DFQATT and CDR2 SNEGSKA (reference sequence). The CDR3 spells CSAPTGSADTQYF. DNA for the CDR3: TGCAGTGCTCCTACAGGGAGCGCAGATACGCAGTATTTT.

This clonotype was counted ten times or more. The chain carries TRBV4-1 and TRBJ1-3; D remains ambiguous. The ends were cut back, 4 bases at V and 2 bases at J, with 18 bases in the middle. This CDR3 is 17 amino acids long. Germline V lookup: CDR1 MGHRA, CDR2 YSYEKL. The CDR3 protein is CASSPQRTYSTGNTIYF. The CDR3 nucleotides are TGCGCCAGCAGCCCTCAGCGAACCTACTCCACTGGAAACACCATATATTTT.

This clonotype was recorded at least ten times. The V and J genes are TRBV9 and TRBJ2-5, with TRBD1 as a possible D gene (6 bases). The V end lost 4 bases, the J end lost 5 bases, and 15 bases lay between the germline ends. The CDR3 is 14 residues long. Germline-derived CDR1 and CDR2 are SGDLS and YYNGEE. CDR3 DNA sequence: TGTGCCAGCAGCAGGGACACCCTCCGGGAGACCCAGTACTTC. It encodes CASSRDTLRETQYF.

This clonotype was counted between two and nine times. It may be a read error: a sequence one base away is much more abundant. The chain couples TRBV5-1 to TRBJ2-5; D unresolved. This CDR3 spans 15 amino acids. Germline V gene lookup returns CDR1 SGHRS and CDR2 YFSETQ. V was pared by 2 bases and J by 5 bases, with 16 bases between. For the CDR3, the DNA is TGCGCCAGCAGCTTATCCGACCCATTCAGCGAGACCCAGTACTTC. Protein product: CASSLSDPFSETQYF.